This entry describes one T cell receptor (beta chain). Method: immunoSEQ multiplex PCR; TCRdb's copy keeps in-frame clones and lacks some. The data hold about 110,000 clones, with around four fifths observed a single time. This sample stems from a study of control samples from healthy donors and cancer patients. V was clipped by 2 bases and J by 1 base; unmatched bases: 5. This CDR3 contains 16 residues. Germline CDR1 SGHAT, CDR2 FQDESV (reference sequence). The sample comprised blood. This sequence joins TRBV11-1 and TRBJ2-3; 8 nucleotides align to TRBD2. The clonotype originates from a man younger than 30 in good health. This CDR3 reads CASSLLRAGGTDTQYF. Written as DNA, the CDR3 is TGTGCCAGCAGCTTACTTCGAGCGGGGGGCACAGATACGCAGTATTTT. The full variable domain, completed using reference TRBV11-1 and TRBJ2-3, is EAEVAQSPRYKITEKSQAVAFWCDPISGHATLYWYRQILGQGPELLVQFQDESVVDDSQLPKDRFSAERLKGVDSTLKIQPAELGDSAMYLCASSLLRAGGTDTQYFGPGTRLTVL.